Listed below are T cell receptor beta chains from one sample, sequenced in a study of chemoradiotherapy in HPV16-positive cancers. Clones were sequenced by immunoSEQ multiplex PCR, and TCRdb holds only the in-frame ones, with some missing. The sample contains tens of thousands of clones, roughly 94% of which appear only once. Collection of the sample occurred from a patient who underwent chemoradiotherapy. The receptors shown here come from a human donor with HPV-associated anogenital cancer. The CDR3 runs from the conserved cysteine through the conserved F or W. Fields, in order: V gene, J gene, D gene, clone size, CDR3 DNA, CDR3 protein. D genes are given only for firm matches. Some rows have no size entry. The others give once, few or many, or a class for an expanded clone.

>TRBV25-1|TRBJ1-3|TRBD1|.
TGTGCCAGCAGTGCGCAGACAGGGGCCGGAAACACCATATATTTT
CASSAQTGAGNTIYF
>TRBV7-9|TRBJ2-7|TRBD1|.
TGTGCCAGCAGCGACGTTCTCACAGGGGGCAGCTACGAGCAGTACTTC
CASSDVLTGGSYEQYF
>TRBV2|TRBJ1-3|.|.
TGTGCCAGCAGTAATCGTGGGGACGCCCTCTCTGGAAACACCATATATTTT
CASSNRGDALSGNTIYF
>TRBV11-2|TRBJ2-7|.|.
TGTGCCAGCGGAGGGACAGTCCACGAGCAGTACTTC
CASGGTVHEQYF
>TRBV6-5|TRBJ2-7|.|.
TGTGCCAGCAGTGGTAGGGGCAGGATAAGCTTC
CASSGRGRISF
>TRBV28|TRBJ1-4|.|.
TGTGCCAGCAGTTCGTCCGGGACCGGAGGTGAAAAACTGTTTTTT
CASSSSGTGGEKLFF
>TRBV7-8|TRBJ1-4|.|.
TGTGCCAGCAGCCGCGGGACGGGAGAAAAACTGTTTTTT
CASSRGTGEKLFF
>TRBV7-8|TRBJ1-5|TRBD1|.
TGTGCCAGCAGCTTATTCGGGGGACAGGGTGAGCCCCAGCATTTT
CASSLFGGQGEPQHF
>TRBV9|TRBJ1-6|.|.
TGTGCCAGCAGCGTAGAGGGTTCCGCCAATTCACCCCTCCACTTT
CASSVEGSANSPLHF
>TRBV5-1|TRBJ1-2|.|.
TGCGCCAGCAGCTTGGACGGAGGCTATGGCTACACCTTC
CASSLDGGYGYTF
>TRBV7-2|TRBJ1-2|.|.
TGTGCCAGCAGCCGGCAAACAGGGATGGGCAACTATGGCTACACCTTC
CASSRQTGMGNYGYTF
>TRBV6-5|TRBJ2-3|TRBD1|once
TGTGCCAGCAGTTACCGAGGACAGGGCGGTGGAGATACGCAGTATTTT
CASSYRGQGGGDTQYF
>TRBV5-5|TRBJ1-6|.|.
TGTGCCAGCAGCTTAGACTTAAATTCACCCCTCCACTTT
CASSLDLNSPLHF
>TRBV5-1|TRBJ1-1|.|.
TGCGCCAGCAGCTTGGAGGGGTTTCCCACTGAAGCTTTCTTT
CASSLEGFPTEAFF
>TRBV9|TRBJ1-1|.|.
TGTGCCAGCAGCGTAGATGGGGGCGGGGTGCCTTACGGCACTGAAGCTTTCTTT
CASSVDGGGVPYGTEAFF
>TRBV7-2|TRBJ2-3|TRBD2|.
TGTGCCAGCAGCGGGGCTAGCGGGGGGGCCGCAGATACGCAGTATTTT
CASSGASGGAADTQYF
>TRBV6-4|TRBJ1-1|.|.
TGTGCCAGCAGTGACTCGGAGATCAAAGAGCAGGGGACGTGTTCAGGAACTGAAGCTTTCTTT
CASSDSEIKEQGTCSGTEAFF
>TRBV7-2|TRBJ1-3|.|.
TGTGCCAGCAGCTTAGTTGCCAGTTCTAGGAACACCATATATTTT
CASSLVASSRNTIYF
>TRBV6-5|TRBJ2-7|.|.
TGTGCCAGCAGTTACGGAGCGGGCTACTACGAGCAGTACTTC
CASSYGAGYYEQYF
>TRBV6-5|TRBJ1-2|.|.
TGTGCCAGCAGTTGGCGCGGAGATGGCTACACCTTC
CASSWRGDGYTF
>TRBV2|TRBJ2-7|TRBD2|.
TGTGCCCTCAAGGAGCGCGGGAGCTCCTACGAGCAGTACTTC
CALKERGSSYEQYF
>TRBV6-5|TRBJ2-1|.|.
TGTGCCAGCACCGCGGACAGGGAGGGAGGGCGGCAGTTCTTC
CASTADREGGRQFF
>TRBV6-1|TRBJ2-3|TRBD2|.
TGTGCCAGCAGCGATAGCGGGAGAAGCACAGATACGCAGTATTTT
CASSDSGRSTDTQYF
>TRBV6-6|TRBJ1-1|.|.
TGTGCCAGCAGTTACGGCCAGAACACTGAAGCTTTCTTT
CASSYGQNTEAFF
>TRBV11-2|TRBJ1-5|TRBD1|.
TGTGCCAGCAGACAGGGGATTTATAGCAATCAGCCCCAGCATTTT
CASRQGIYSNQPQHF
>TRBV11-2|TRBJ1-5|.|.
TGTGCCAGCAGCTTGCAGGGGAATCAGCCCCAGCATTTT
CASSLQGNQPQHF
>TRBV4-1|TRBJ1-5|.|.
TGCGCCAGCAGCCATCTTTATAGCAATCAGCCCCAGCATTTT
CASSHLYSNQPQHF
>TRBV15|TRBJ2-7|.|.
TGTGCCACCAGCAGAAACCGCGGGACTCACTACGAGCAGTACTTC
CATSRNRGTHYEQYF
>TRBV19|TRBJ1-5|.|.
TGTGCCAGTAGTATAGTTCTCGGGGGGAAGGCCCAGCATTTT
CASSIVLGGKAQHF
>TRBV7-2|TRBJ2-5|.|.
TGTGCCAGCAGCTCGTCCGGGACTCGGGAGACCCAGTACTTC
CASSSSGTRETQYF
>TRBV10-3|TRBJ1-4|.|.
TGTGCCACTCACAGGGATCTGAATGAAAAACTGTTTTTT
CATHRDLNEKLFF
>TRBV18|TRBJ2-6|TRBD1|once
TGTGCCAGCTCACCACTGCCGGGACAGGGGGGCACTGGGGCCAACGTCCTGACTTTC
CASSPLPGQGGTGANVLTF
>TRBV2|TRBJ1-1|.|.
TGTGCCAGCAGTGAAGAAAACATACGCGAAGCTTTCTTT
CASSEENIREAFF
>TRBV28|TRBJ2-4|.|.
TGTGCCAGCAGTTTAAGCGGGTTAGCCAAAAACATTCAGTACTTC
CASSLSGLAKNIQYF
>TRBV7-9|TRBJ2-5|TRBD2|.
TGTGCCAGCAGCTTAGCGGTTGTTAGCGGGAGTATCCAAGAGACCCAGTACTTC
CASSLAVVSGSIQETQYF
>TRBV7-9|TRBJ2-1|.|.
TGTGCCAGCAGCTTAGCGGGAGGTTTTAATGAGCAGTTCTTC
CASSLAGGFNEQFF
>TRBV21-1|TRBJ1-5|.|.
TGTGCCAGCAGCCCGTATTACTACAGACAGGCAAGGGGTAATCAGCCCCAGCATTTT
CASSPYYYRQARGNQPQHF
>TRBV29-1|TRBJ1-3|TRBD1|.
TGCAGCGTTGCACAGGGGGCCTCCTCTGGAAACACCATATATTTT
CSVAQGASSGNTIYF
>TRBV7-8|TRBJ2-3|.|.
TGTGCCAGCAGCTTACATCCCCAGGGACTCGCCGGACCAGATACGCAGTATTTT
CASSLHPQGLAGPDTQYF
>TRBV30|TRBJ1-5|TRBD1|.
TGTGCCTGGACCAGACAGGGTGCGAGGCAGCCCCAGCATTTT
CAWTRQGARQPQHF
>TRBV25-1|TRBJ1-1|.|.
TGTGCCAGCAGTGCTGAGAGTTGGGACACTGAAGCTTTCTTT
CASSAESWDTEAFF
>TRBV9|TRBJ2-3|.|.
TGTGCCAGCAGCTCTCCACCCTCAGATACGCAGTATTTT
CASSSPPSDTQYF
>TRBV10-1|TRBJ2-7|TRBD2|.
TGCGCCAGCAGTGAGAGGGCGGGAGGGCCGATGAAGCAGTACTTC
CASSERAGGPMKQYF
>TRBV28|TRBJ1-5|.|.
TGTGCCAGCAGTTTAGCCGGGTTCGATCAGCCCCAGCATTTT
CASSLAGFDQPQHF
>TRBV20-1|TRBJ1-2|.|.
TGCAGTGCTAGATCAGGGGATGGCTACACCTTC
CSARSGDGYTF
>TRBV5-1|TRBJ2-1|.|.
TGCGCCAGCAGCTTGGACAATGAGCAGTTCTTC
CASSLDNEQFF
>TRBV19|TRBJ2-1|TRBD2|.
TGTGCCAGCACCGGGACTATCGGAAATGAGCAGTTCTTC
CASTGTIGNEQFF
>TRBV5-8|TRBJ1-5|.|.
TGTGCCAGCACCCACGGGCAGGGGACTCAGCCCCAGCATTTT
CASTHGQGTQPQHF
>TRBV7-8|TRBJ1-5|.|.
TGTGCCAGCAGCTTAGGCGGGGTGGGATATAGCAATCAGCCCCAGCATTTT
CASSLGGVGYSNQPQHF
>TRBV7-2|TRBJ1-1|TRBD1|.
TGTGCCAGCAGCTCACAGGGGATGATGTTAACTGAAGCTTTCTTT
CASSSQGMMLTEAFF
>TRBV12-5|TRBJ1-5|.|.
TGTGCTAGGAAGAGGGTTGGGCGCAATCAGCCCCAGCATTTT
CARKRVGRNQPQHF
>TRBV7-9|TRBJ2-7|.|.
TGTGCCAGCAGCTCTGGGTCCAGCGCAGGAAGGCAGTACTTC
CASSSGSSAGRQYF
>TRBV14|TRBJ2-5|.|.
TGTGCCAGCAGCCAAACCCCCTGGGGGCTGCAAGAGACCCAGTACTTC
CASSQTPWGLQETQYF